Below, 31 T cell receptor beta chains from the same sample are listed, as sequenced in a study of cytomegalovirus exposure and HLA in healthy donors. Use of 60 Vbeta and 13 Jbeta primers characterized the PCR. Sequencing was performed with immunoSEQ multiplex PCR; in TCRdb, only in-frame clones are kept and a portion is missing. The table records some 180,000 clones, roughly 78% of them present only once. The specimen was PBMCs. The receptors were sampled from a woman in her twenties or thirties in good health and CMV-seronegative.

The genes are TRBV11-2 and TRBJ2-7; D not resolved. Germline CDR1 and CDR2: SGHAT and FQNNGV. There are 12 residues in the CDR3. Trimming removed 4 bases at V and 4 bases at J, with 8 bases between. This chain's CDR3 is CASSSTKYEQYF. The CDR3 DNA sequence: TGTGCCAGCAGCTCCACAAAGTACGAGCAGTACTTC.

This clone appeared a few times. This chain joins TRBV5-4 and TRBJ1-5; 10 nucleotides match TRBD1. Germline CDR1 is SGHNT and CDR2 is YYREEE (reference sequence). This CDR3 is 16 amino acids long. The J segment lost 4 bases and the V segment lost 3 bases, leaving 7 bases of the junction unmatched. CDR3 bases: TGTGCCAGCAGCTCCAATCCGGGACAGGGGAATCAGCCCCAGCATTTT. Its translation: CASSSNPGQGNQPQHF.

The chain links TRBV7-6 to TRBJ2-2; 7 positions match TRBD1. Germline CDR1 and CDR2: SGHVS and FNYEAQ. With 1 base clipped from V and 2 bases from J, the junction kept 4 bases outside the gene matches. The CDR3 is 16 residues long. The CDR3 reads CASSLGTGLNTGELFF. In DNA form, the CDR3 reads TGTGCCAGCAGCTTAGGGACAGGACTTAACACCGGGGAGCTGTTTTTT.

The chain links TRBV14 to TRBJ2-6; perhaps TRBD2 as D (6 bases). Trimming took 0 bases from V and 0 from J, leaving 12 bases between them. Germline lookup yields CDR1 SGHDN and CDR2 FVKESK. This CDR3 spans 18 amino acids. The DNA for the CDR3 is TGTGCCAGCAGCCAAGAAGGGAGGACGGACTCTGGGGCCAACGTCCTGACTTTC. It yields the protein CASSQEGRTDSGANVLTF.

This clone was detected once. The chain carries TRBV19 and TRBJ1-1, with 8 positions matching TRBD1. V lost 2 bases, J lost 5 bases, and 10 bases stayed unmatched. Germline V gene lookup returns CDR1 LNHDA and CDR2 SQIVND (reference sequence). The CDR3 has 16 amino acids. The CDR3, as DNA: TGTGCCAGTAGTATATTCCATTCAGGACAGGGAACTGAAGCTTTCTTT. Residues: CASSIFHSGQGTEAFF.

The chain joins TRBV5-4 to TRBJ1-2; 10 positions match TRBD1. Germline-derived CDR1 and CDR2 are SGHNT and YYREEE (reference sequence). V lost 4 bases to trimming and J lost 4 bases; unmatched junction nucleotides: 10. The CDR3 loop spans 16 amino acids. Here the CDR3 reads CASSRGQGNLFYGYTF. The CDR3 DNA follows: TGTGCCAGCAGCAGGGGACAGGGGAACTTATTCTATGGCTACACCTTC.

The chain has TRBV6-6 and TRBJ1-2; D unresolved. The CDR3 covers 13 residues. Germline CDR1 and CDR2: MNHNY and SVGAGI (reference sequence). Trimming shortened V by 5 bases and J by 6 bases, and 13 bases separated the two germline ends. Written as DNA, the CDR3 is TGTGCCAGCAGTCCCGCGGGGATGGATGGCTACACCTTC. Protein sequence: CASSPAGMDGYTF.

The chain carries TRBV5-6 and TRBJ1-4, with no clear D. In germline, CDR1 is SGHDT, CDR2 YYEEEE. The CDR3 length is 16 residues. V was trimmed by 4 bases and J by 0 bases, leaving 13 bases between them. The chain's CDR3 is CASSLSLYSTNEKLFF. The CDR3 region has the DNA TGTGCCAGCAGCCTATCCTTGTATTCAACTAATGAAAAACTGTTTTTT.

In nucleotides, the CDR3 is TGTGCCAGCAGCCAAGAACTAGCGGGGGGTTTCACAGATACGCAGTATTTT. Residues: CASSQELAGGFTDTQYF. The V and J genes are TRBV4-2 and TRBJ2-3, with TRBD2 matching 12 bases. Germline V CDR1 and CDR2: LGHNA, YNFKEQ. This CDR3 has 17 amino acids. Unmatched junction bases numbered 3, after V lost 0 bases and J lost 2 bases.

The rearrangement links TRBV11-2 to TRBJ2-5, with 7 bases aligning to TRBD1. The V gene end was trimmed by 1 base and the J gene end by 2 bases; junction bases not matched to a gene: 7. Germline CDR1 reads SGHAT; CDR2 reads FQNNGV. The length of the CDR3 is 16 residues. The CDR3, as DNA: TGTGCCAGCAGCTTAGGCCTAAGACAGGGTCAAGAGACCCAGTACTTC. Amino acids: CASSLGLRQGQETQYF.

The chain joins TRBV5-6 to TRBJ2-7; the match to TRBD2 covers 9 bases. CDR1 and CDR2 from the germline V gene are SGHDT and YYEEEE. The CDR3 has 15 amino acids. The junction had 8 bases not matched to a gene; V was cut back by 4 bases and J by 3 bases. The CDR3 DNA sequence: TGTGCCAGCAGCATATCTAGCGGGACTCTCTACGAGCAGTACTTC. It is translated as CASSISSGTLYEQYF. The full variable domain, in which reference TRBV5-6 and TRBJ2-7 provide the parts outside the CDR3, is DAGVTQSPTHLIKTRGQQVTLRCSPKSGHDTVSWYQQALGQGPQFIFQYYEEEERQRGNFPDRFSGHQFPNYSSELNVNALLLGDSALYLCASSISSGTLYEQYFGPGTRLTVT.

This clone was detected a few times. The V and J genes are TRBV4-3 and TRBJ1-2; D not resolved. The CDR3 has 15 residues. V was pared by 0 bases and J by 4 bases, with 12 bases between. CDR1 and CDR2 (germline): LGHNA, YSLEER. This CDR3 is CASSQDRWSGYGYTF. The CDR3 DNA sequence: TGCGCCAGCAGCCAAGATAGATGGTCCGGCTATGGCTACACCTTC.

The gene calls are TRBV5-6 and TRBJ2-7; weak D call: TRBD2 (5 bases). Trimming pared 2 bases from V and 5 bases from J, leaving 17 bases between. The CDR3 is 15 amino acids. From germline, CDR1 is SGHDT and CDR2 YYEEEE. The CDR3 is CASSFFQVLADEQYF. CDR3 in DNA: TGTGCCAGCAGCTTCTTTCAGGTTCTAGCCGACGAGCAGTACTTC.

The V and J genes are TRBV27 and TRBJ2-3; 8 nucleotides match TRBD1. The CDR3 is made up of 14 amino acids. V shed 3 bases and J 3 bases; nucleotides not matched to a gene: 2. CDR1 MNHEY and CDR2 SMNVEV come from the germline V gene (reference sequence). The CDR3 DNA follows: TGTGCCAGCAGTTTTGACAGGGGAACAGATACGCAGTATTTT. The encoded protein is CASSFDRGTDTQYF.

This sequence joins TRBV5-4 and TRBJ2-7; 8 bases are shared with TRBD1. CDR1 and CDR2 (germline): SGHNT, YYREEE (reference sequence). V gave up 8 bases and J gave up 6 bases; unmatched junction bases: 4. The length of the CDR3 is 11 residues. Written as DNA, the CDR3 is TGTGCCAGTGGGACAGGCTTCGAGCAGTACTTC. It codes for CASGTGFEQYF. The entire variable domain, with the rest obtained from reference TRBV5-4 and TRBJ2-7, is as follows: ETGVTQSPTHLIKTRGQQVTLRCSSQSGHNTVSWYQQALGQGPQFIFQYYREEENGRGNFPPRFSGLQFPNYSSELNVNALELDDSALYLCASGTGFEQYFGPGTRLTVT.

This clone was seen more than once but under ten times. The chain employs TRBV6-1 and TRBJ1-1; no definite D call. V lost 2 bases, J lost 7 bases, and 8 bases lay in between. The CDR3 is 12 residues long. Germline CDR1 MNHNS, CDR2 SASEGT. The CDR3, as DNA: TGTGCCAGCAGTGAATCTTGGAGTGAAGCTTTCTTT. It yields the protein CASSESWSEAFF.

The chain links TRBV27 to TRBJ1-6, with 7 nucleotides matching TRBD1. Germline lookup yields CDR1 MNHEY and CDR2 SMNVEV (reference sequence). This CDR3 region has 18 residues. Trimming cost V 5 bases and J 3 bases; bases outside gene matches: 13. CDR3 in amino acids: CASSQDPWRQGYNSPLHF. CDR3 sequence (DNA): TGTGCCAGCAGTCAAGACCCCTGGCGACAGGGCTATAATTCACCCCTCCACTTT.

This chain connects TRBV15 to TRBJ1-2; D unclear. Germline V lookup: CDR1 LNHNV, CDR2 YYDKDF (reference sequence). The CDR3 has 15 residues. The V gene lost 0 bases and the J gene lost 0 bases, with 8 bases spanning the gap. The CDR3 DNA is TGTGCCACCAGCAGAGATCCGGGATCTAACTATGGCTACACCTTC. This gives the protein CATSRDPGSNYGYTF.

This chain connects TRBV2 to TRBJ1-1, with D possibly TRBD1 on 6 matching bases. Germline V gives CDR1 SNHLY, CDR2 FYNNEI. V lost 11 bases, J lost 0 bases, and 13 bases lay in between. The CDR3 contains 13 residues. The CDR3 spells CAGTGSMNTEAFF. As DNA, the CDR3 is TGTGCCGGTACAGGGTCCATGAACACTGAAGCTTTCTTT.

V is TRBV5-1 and J is TRBJ1-4; D is possibly TRBD1 (6 bases). CDR1 and CDR2 (germline): SGHRS, YFSETQ. The CDR3 extends over 16 amino acids. The V end lost 4 bases, the J end lost 2 bases, and 15 bases lay between the germline ends. The CDR3 is CASSPQGVATNEKLFF. DNA of the CDR3: TGCGCCAGCAGCCCACAGGGAGTCGCGACTAATGAAAAACTGTTTTTT.

This clone was recorded only once. V is TRBV7-9 and J is TRBJ2-7, with 9 bases that match TRBD1. Germline V gene lookup returns CDR1 SEHNR and CDR2 FQNEAQ (reference sequence). There are 13 residues in the CDR3. V shed 8 bases and J 7 bases; nucleotides not matched to a gene: 9. The CDR3 sequence is CASRGTGSGEQYF. CDR3 coding DNA: TGTGCCAGCCGGGGGACAGGGTCTGGAGAGCAGTACTTC.

This chain uses TRBV5-1 with TRBJ2-5, with 7 bases matching TRBD1. Matching the DNA end better, TRBJ2-7 makes the J call doubtful. This CDR3 region has 14 residues. Germline loops: CDR1 SGHRS, CDR2 YFSETQ. The CDR3 protein is CASRVTGQTYEQYF. CDR3 in DNA: TGCGCCAGCAGAGTGACGGGACAGACCTACGAGCAGTACTTC.

The chain uses TRBV6-6 and TRBJ2-2, with 12 bases fitting TRBD2. V was clipped by 5 bases and J by 3 bases; unmatched bases: 4. The CDR3 is 16 amino acids. Germline lookup yields CDR1 MNHNY and CDR2 SVGAGI (reference sequence). This CDR3 reads CASSHLAGGHTGELFF. As DNA, the CDR3 is TGTGCCAGCAGTCACCTAGCGGGGGGGCACACCGGGGAGCTGTTTTTT.

The chain is built from TRBV9 and TRBJ1-5; TRBD1 agrees at 11 bases. The CDR3 spans 16 residues. The V and J ends lost 3 bases and 6 bases, in that order; junction bases with no gene match: 8. Germline CDR1 reads SGDLS; CDR2 reads YYNGEE. The CDR3 region is CASSDGTGGYGQPQHF. DNA for the CDR3: TGTGCCAGCAGCGACGGGACAGGGGGTTACGGTCAGCCCCAGCATTTT. The full variable domain, in which reference TRBV9 and TRBJ1-5 provide the parts outside the CDR3, is DSGVTQTPKHLITATGQRVTLRCSPRSGDLSVYWYQQSLDQGLQFLIQYYNGEERAKGNILERFSAQQFPDLHSELNLSSLELGDSALYFCASSDGTGGYGQPQHFGDGTRLSIL.

The J gene is TRBJ2-7, the V gene TRBV9; D gene uncertain. CDR3 length: 15 residues. CDR1 SGDLS and CDR2 YYNGEE come from the germline V gene. V was shortened by 3 bases and J by 0 bases, with 13 bases between the two germline ends. CDR3 nucleotide sequence: TGTGCCAGCAGCGCCAGTTCCTCAAGCTCCTACGAGCAGTACTTC. Translation: CASSASSSSSYEQYF.

CDR3 in DNA: TGTGCCAGCAGTGGCCCCAGGGGCAATAATTCACCCCTCCACTTT. It specifies CASSGPRGNNSPLHF. The chain employs TRBV25-1 and TRBJ1-6; TRBD1 might be the D (6 bases). This CDR3 spans 15 amino acids. Germline loops: CDR1 MGHDK, CDR2 SYGVNS. V dropped 4 bases and J dropped 5 bases, with 12 bases sitting between them.

This clone was recorded a few times. The V call is TRBV4-2, the J call TRBJ1-6; TRBD1 might be the D (5 bases). The germline V and J ends were trimmed by 0 bases and 10 bases, with 16 bases remaining between them. This CDR3 is built from 16 residues. Germline V CDR1 and CDR2: LGHNA, YNFKEQ. This CDR3 is CASSQEGSGFGSPLHF. CDR3 nucleotides: TGTGCCAGCAGCCAAGAGGGGTCAGGGTTTGGATCACCCCTCCACTTT.

The chain combines TRBV9 with TRBJ1-6; D may be TRBD1 (5 bases). Germline lookup yields CDR1 SGDLS and CDR2 YYNGEE. Deletions cut 4 bases from V and 7 bases from J, with 15 bases between. The CDR3 contains 15 residues. CDR3: CASSLRTGGNSPLHF. Written as DNA, the CDR3 is TGTGCCAGCAGCTTGCGGACCGGGGGAAATTCACCCCTCCACTTT.

This clone was found once. The chain is built from TRBV6-5 and TRBJ1-4; tentatively, D is TRBD1 (6 bases). Trimming cost V 2 bases and J 7 bases, with 11 bases left between them. Germline CDR1 reads MNHEY; CDR2 reads SVGAGI. The CDR3 has 14 amino acids. CDR3 residues: CASSYMGATEKLFF. In DNA, the CDR3 is TGTGCCAGCAGTTACATGGGGGCGACTGAAAAACTGTTTTTT.

The rearrangement joins TRBV7-9 to TRBJ1-1; maybe TRBD1 (5 bases). This CDR3 is 13 amino acids long. From germline, CDR1 is SEHNR and CDR2 FQNEAQ (reference sequence). Trimming took off 1 base at V and 6 bases at J, with 9 bases between the two ends. Here the CDR3 reads CASSLEAGSEAFF. DNA for the CDR3: TGTGCCAGCAGCTTAGAAGCAGGGTCTGAAGCTTTCTTT. Using reference TRBV7-9 and TRBJ1-1 for the parts outside the CDR3, the full variable domain is DTGVSQNPRHKITKRGQNVTFRCDPISEHNRLYWYRQTLGQGPEFLTYFQNEAQLEKSRLLSDRFSAERPKGSFSTLEIQRTEQGDSAMYLCASSLEAGSEAFFGQGTRLTVV.

The chain recombines TRBV27 with TRBJ1-2, with 12 bases matching TRBD1. This CDR3 comprises 15 residues. Germline loops: CDR1 MNHEY, CDR2 SMNVEV (reference sequence). The V gene end was trimmed by 5 bases and the J gene end by 4 bases; junction bases not matched to a gene: 5. In DNA form, the CDR3 reads TGTGCCAGCAGTGTGAGGGACAGGGGGCCCTATGGCTACACCTTC. It yields the protein CASSVRDRGPYGYTF.